Each of the 5 T cell receptor beta chains below was sequenced from the same sample in a study of blood T cell repertoires in COVID-19 (dated by TCRdb to 2018 to 2021). Library creation used the immunoSEQ multiplex PCR assay. TCRdb retrieved this table from immuneACCESS and kept in-frame rearrangements only. Not all clones are present; in checked studies, unresolved V genes account for under half, and no reason is known for the remainder. The sample table contains approximately 120,000 clones; only one count was recorded for roughly 79% of them. The ten largest clones capture 20% to 25% of the sample. The sample taken for sequencing was peripheral blood. Source of these receptors: an older man with acute or convalescent COVID-19.

The chain is built from TRBV4-1 and TRBJ2-3, with TRBD2 matching over 11 bases. The CDR3 consists of 19 residues. Germline CDR1 and CDR2: MGHRA and YSYEKL. V was pared by 4 bases and J by 2 bases, with 14 bases of the junction left unmatched. CDR3 protein: CASSPRGEASGGPTDTQYF. Written as DNA, the CDR3 is TGCGCCAGCAGCCCTCGAGGGGAAGCTAGCGGGGGGCCCACAGATACGCAGTATTTT.

V usage is TRBV5-6 and J usage is TRBJ1-5; D remains ambiguous. Trimming removed 6 bases from V and 0 bases from J, with 13 bases in between. There are 15 residues in the CDR3. Germline CDR1 is SGHDT and CDR2 is YYEEEE. CDR3 sequence (DNA): TGTGCCAGCACCCGGCGAGGGTATAGCAATCAGCCCCAGCATTTT. Amino acids: CASTRRGYSNQPQHF.

The rearrangement uses TRBV3-1 (or the pseudogene TRBV3-2) and TRBJ1-1, with a possible D match to TRBD1 (5 bases). The V end was cut by 4 bases, the J end by 10 bases, with 13 bases between. CDR1 LGHDT and CDR2 YNNKEL come from the germline V gene (reference sequence). CDR3 length: 12 residues. The CDR3 is CASSLDRTRAFF. The CDR3 DNA reads TGTGCCAGCAGCCTTGACAGAACCCGAGCTTTCTTT.

The chain combines TRBV28 with TRBJ2-3; D unclear. The CDR3 is 14 amino acids. V lost 3 bases to trimming and J lost 0 bases, with 7 bases between them. CDR1 is MDHEN, CDR2 SYDVKM, per germline. CDR3 protein: CASSFGQSTDTQYF. In nucleotides, the CDR3 is TGTGCCAGCAGTTTTGGGCAGAGCACAGATACGCAGTATTTT. The whole variable domain, remainder taken from reference TRBV28 and TRBJ2-3, is DVKVTQSSRYLVKRTGEKVFLECVQDMDHENMFWYRQDPGLGLRLIYFSYDVKMKEKGDIPEGYSVSREKKERFSLILESASTNQTSMYLCASSFGQSTDTQYFGPGTRLTVL.

This sequence joins TRBV5-5 and TRBJ2-7; 8 bases line up with TRBD1. J gave up 3 bases and V 0 bases, and 2 bases lay outside the gene matches. This CDR3 comprises 14 residues. Germline loops: CDR1 SGHKS, CDR2 YYEKEE (reference sequence). Here the CDR3 reads CASSLGTGIYEQYF. The DNA of the CDR3 is TGTGCCAGCAGCTTGGGGACAGGGATCTACGAGCAGTACTTC.